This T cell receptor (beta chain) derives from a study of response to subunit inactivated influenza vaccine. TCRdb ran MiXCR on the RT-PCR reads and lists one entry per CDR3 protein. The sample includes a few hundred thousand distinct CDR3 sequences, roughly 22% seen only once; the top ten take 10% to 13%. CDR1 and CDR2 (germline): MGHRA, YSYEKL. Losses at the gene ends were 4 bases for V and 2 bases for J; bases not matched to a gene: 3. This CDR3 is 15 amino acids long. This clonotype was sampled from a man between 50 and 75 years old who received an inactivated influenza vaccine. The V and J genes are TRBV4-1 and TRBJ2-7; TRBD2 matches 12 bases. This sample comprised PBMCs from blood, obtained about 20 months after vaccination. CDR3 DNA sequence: TGCGCCAGCAGCCGGACTAGCGGGAAGACCTACGAGCAGTACTTC. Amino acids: CASSRTSGKTYEQYF.